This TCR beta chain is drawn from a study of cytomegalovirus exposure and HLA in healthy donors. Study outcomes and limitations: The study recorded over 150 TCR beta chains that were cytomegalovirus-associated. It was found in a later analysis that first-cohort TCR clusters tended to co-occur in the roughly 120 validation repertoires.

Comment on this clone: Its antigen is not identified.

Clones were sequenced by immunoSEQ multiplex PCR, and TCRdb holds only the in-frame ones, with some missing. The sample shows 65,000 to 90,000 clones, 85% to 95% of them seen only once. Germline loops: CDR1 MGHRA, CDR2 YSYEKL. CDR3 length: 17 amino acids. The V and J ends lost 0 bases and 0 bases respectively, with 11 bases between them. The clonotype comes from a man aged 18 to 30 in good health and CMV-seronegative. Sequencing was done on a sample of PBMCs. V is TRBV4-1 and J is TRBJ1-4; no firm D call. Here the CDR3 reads CASSQDINNATNEKLFF. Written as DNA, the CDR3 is TGCGCCAGCAGCCAAGATATTAACAATGCAACTAATGAAAAACTGTTTTTT.